This TCR beta chain was observed in a study of shared clonotypes between healthy human individuals. V lost 7 bases to trimming and J lost 6 bases, with 21 bases between them. This CDR3 comprises 16 residues. Germline V gene lookup returns CDR1 SEHNR and CDR2 FQNEAQ (reference sequence). It was at deep level that the assay was run. Sequencing was performed with immunoSEQ multiplex PCR; in TCRdb, only in-frame clones are kept and a portion is missing. The sample has roughly 2 million clones, approximately 94% seen once. Sequences were obtained from naive CD4+ T cells sorted from blood. Documented subset: CD45RA+ positively selected. The receptor was derived from a man between 18 and 35 years old in good health. The chain links TRBV7-9 to TRBJ1-4; weak D call: TRBD1 (6 bases). CDR3 amino acids: CASKDMITGSHEKLFF. The CDR3 region has the DNA TGTGCCAGCAAGGACATGATTACAGGGAGTCATGAAAAACTGTTTTTT.